This T cell receptor beta chain was found in a study of patients and donors after allogeneic stem cell transplantation. There are a few counts of this clonotype. The CDR3 extends over 12 amino acids. V gave up 6 bases and J gave up 3 bases, with 9 bases separating them. TCRdb reanalysed the RT-PCR reads using MiXCR and keeps one entry per CDR3 protein. The table includes under 30,000 distinct CDR3 sequences, about 28% detected once. The rearrangement uses TRBV12-3 or TRBV12-4 and TRBJ2-7, with D uncertain. The sequence derives from a human donor who was either an allogeneic HSCT recipient or a stem cell or donor lymphocyte infusion donor (not recorded which). It is not recorded whose cells these are; they may come from a transplant donor. Sequencing was done on a sample of blood, either unsorted or a sorted T cell fraction (not recorded which). CDR3 DNA sequence: TGTGCCAGCAGCCTGGATTTCTACGAGCAGTACTTC. Its protein product is CASSLDFYEQYF.